This is a list of T cell receptor beta chains from one sample in a study of cytomegalovirus exposure and HLA in healthy donors. Using immunoSEQ multiplex PCR, the repertoire was profiled, and TCRdb retains in-frame clones only, with some absent. The sample contains roughly 130,000 clones, approximately 80% of which appear only once. The sequencing input was PBMCs. These receptors originate from a human donor in good health. Each CDR3 is given with its conserved first and last residue.

v_gene	j_gene	CDR3aa
TRBV6-1	TRBJ2-7	CASSEDRTTGDEQYF
TRBV7-6	TRBJ2-3	CASSLVTSGRSTDTQYF
TRBV9	TRBJ1-4	CASSVGNRGQKLFF
TRBV6-6	TRBJ1-2	CASSPGTHSYGYTF
TRBV10-2	TRBJ1-2	CASSDRGTGVGYTF
TRBV4-1	TRBJ2-7	CASKDGTGSLEQYF
TRBV5-1	TRBJ2-1	CASSVRAGTSGYNEQFF
TRBV7-8	TRBJ2-7	CASSQEEHYEQYF
TRBV6-5	TRBJ2-5	CASSPDSAKTQYF
TRBV15	TRBJ2-3	CATNQRGDTDTQYF
TRBV10-1	TRBJ2-7	CASSGLAGGTLEQYF
TRBV6-1	TRBJ1-2	CASSNPDRGYGYTF
TRBV7-6	TRBJ2-1	CASSPGGGAGAYNEQFF
TRBV6-5	TRBJ2-5	CASSYSQGAEEQYF
TRBV2	TRBJ1-3	CASSVEDYSGNTIYF
TRBV5-1	TRBJ1-6	CASSSRPDRAGSPLHF
TRBV6-1	TRBJ2-3	CASKGTGGRDTQYF
TRBV19	TRBJ1-1	CASHLGPRTGDNTEAFF
TRBV5-1	TRBJ2-1	CASSPVSSGGSNEQFF
TRBV7-6	TRBJ2-7	CASSRLSGQFYEQYF
TRBV6-5	TRBJ1-3	CASGSESGNTIYF
TRBV5-5	TRBJ2-5	CASSWRADREIETQYF
TRBV5-6	TRBJ1-1	CASSFRVTEAFF
TRBV4-1	TRBJ2-2	CASSQWRRTNTGELFF
TRBV5-6	TRBJ1-1	CASSQRQGWDTEAFF
TRBV4-1	.	CASREEDRPPYEQYF
TRBV6-5	TRBJ1-1	CASSYSTGSNTEAFF
TRBV19	TRBJ2-3	CASSGSLTDTQYF
TRBV5-4	TRBJ2-1	CASSLGVRGYEQFF
TRBV9	TRBJ2-3	CASSVAGRGLADTQYF
TRBV7-9	TRBJ2-7	CASSLGSGEQYF
TRBV9	TRBJ1-4	CASSVGGGPLQTTNEKLFF
TRBV5-1	TRBJ1-2	CASSLTGLTNYGYTF
TRBV7-9	TRBJ1-5	CASSSSGQGSNQPQHF
TRBV9	TRBJ2-1	CASSRRRTGNEQFF
TRBV14	TRBJ1-2	CASSQVGGPPRYGYTF
TRBV9	TRBJ1-1	CASSVGGARNTEAFF
TRBV28	TRBJ1-6	CASSLGDAPRSSYNSPLHF
TRBV7-6	TRBJ2-1	CASSWPGGGQNEQFF
TRBV7-2	TRBJ1-2	CASSLDQGERHGYTF
TRBV2	TRBJ1-2	CASSQAANYGYTF
TRBV5-1	TRBJ2-5	CASSLGLDLGETQYF